This TCR beta chain was sequenced during a study of blood T cell repertoires in COVID-19. The CDR3 is 14 residues long. Germline V gives CDR1 MNHEY, CDR2 SVGEGT. V dropped 6 bases and J dropped 0 bases, with 9 bases sitting between them. Profiled with immunoSEQ multiplex PCR; TCRdb holds only in-frame clones, not every one. This table has over 100,000 clones, roughly 88% appearing once. The TCR was taken from a man aged 35 to 55 with acute or convalescent COVID-19. The J gene is TRBJ1-5, the V gene TRBV6-2 or TRBV6-3; TRBD1 might be the D (5 bases). Sequences were obtained from peripheral blood. CDR3 sequence (DNA): TGTGCCAGCAGCCTGGGGGGTAGCAATCAGCCCCAGCATTTT. This sequence encodes CASSLGGSNQPQHF.